Listed here is a single T cell receptor beta chain. Its antigen is not identified. These data originate in a study of T cell responses to AZD1222 COVID-19 vaccine. Study results and limitations: A mostly white British donor set with more females was recruited, and clonal diversity was possibly underestimated. Repertoires were obtained only post-peak T cell response.

Germline CDR1 MGHRA, CDR2 YSYEKL. The CDR3 totals 15 residues. V trimming: 0 bases; J trimming: 1 base; junction bases outside the gene matches: 1. Assay used: immunoSEQ multiplex PCR; TCRdb lists only in-frame clones, some missing. The repertoire holds 100,000 to 150,000 clones, 80% to 95% seen once, with 4% to 5.5% in the top ten. The sequence was obtained from an adult in good health. Here the sequenced sample was peripheral blood, taken on day 0 of MenACWY control vaccination. The rearrangement joins TRBV4-1 to TRBJ1-1; 8 bases align to TRBD1. CDR3 sequence (DNA): TGCGCCAGCAGCCAAGATCAGGGGGCGAACACTGAAGCTTTCTTT. Its translation is CASSQDQGANTEAFF.